The clone carrying this T cell receptor beta chain was detected a few times. Its antigen remains unknown. The sample originates from a study of T cell responses to AZD1222 COVID-19 vaccine. Overall study results and limits: Clonal diversity may have been underestimated, and the donors were mostly white British, with more females than males. Per reports, nearly half of all spike-specific TCRs target regions that are unmutated in variants.

The repertoire was sequenced with immunoSEQ multiplex PCR; TCRdb's copy has only in-frame clones and lacks some. The data show about 90,000 clones, around 90% seen once. The specimen was peripheral blood, collected on day 0 of AZD1222 vaccination. The receptor's source is an adult in good health.

The CDR3 DNA reads as TGTGCCAGCAGTTTATGGGACACCGGGGAGCTGTTTTTT. Translating gives CASSLWDTGELFF. The chain joins TRBV27 to TRBJ2-2; the D is unclear. The germline V and J ends were trimmed by 1 base and 3 bases, with 3 bases remaining between them. CDR3 length: 13 residues. Germline loops: CDR1 MNHEY, CDR2 SMNVEV (reference sequence).